This T cell receptor beta chain was recorded in a study of CD8+ T cells in alopecia areata. Findings and caveats of the study: Scalp sample data also include resident alphabeta T cells from normal skin. Compared with normal scalp, lesional scalp had higher clonality and more expanded CD8+ clones.

Once RNA had been extracted, it was reverse transcribed into cDNA to act as the sequencing template. Generated by immunoSEQ multiplex PCR, the TCRdb table keeps only in-frame clones and is missing some. The table includes around 200,000 clones, 50% to 75% detected once. The CDR3 runs 14 residues. Trimming stripped 4 bases from V and 0 bases from J, with 10 bases between. In germline, CDR1 is SGHRS, CDR2 YFSETQ. About this clone itself: Its antigen is not identified.

Treatment reported: oral pan-JAK inhibitor, 5-10 mg twice daily. The sequence derives from a human donor with alopecia areata. V and J are TRBV5-1 and TRBJ2-5; D gene uncertain. The material was CD4+ T cells sorted from blood, obtained at week 4, from a patient treated with tofacitinib. CDR3 region: CASSPGGHQETQYF. The CDR3 DNA reads as TGCGCCAGCAGCCCAGGCGGACACCAAGAGACCCAGTACTTC.